This is a list of T cell receptor beta chains from one sample in a study of cytomegalovirus exposure and HLA in healthy donors. TCRdb's table, derived via immunoSEQ multiplex PCR, lists solely in-frame clones and lacks some. Altogether around 190,000 clones are present, about 9% being singletons, with the ten largest covering approximately 1.3%. Material for sequencing was PBMCs. The receptors derive from a woman in her 30s in good health and CMV-seropositive. Both conserved end residues are part of each CDR3. A D gene is named only where the DNA matches it firmly. For some rows the clone size is stated as once, few or many, or as a class when expanded; others skip it.

J gene,D gene,clone size,V gene,CDR3 DNA,CDR3 protein
TRBJ1-5,NA,NA,TRBV25-1,TGTGCCAGCAGTGATGACGGGTATAGCAATCAGCCCCAGCATTTT,CASSDDGYSNQPQHF
TRBJ1-1,NA,few,TRBV5-8,TGTGCCAGCAGCTTGGGGGGGGTGTCCATGAACACTGAAGCTTTCTTT,CASSLGGVSMNTEAFF
TRBJ2-1,TRBD1,few,TRBV2,TGTGCCAGCAGAGCACGACAGGGGGTTCACAATGAGCAGTTCTTC,CASRARQGVHNEQFF
TRBJ1-4,NA,few,TRBV21-1,TGTGCCAGCAGCGTACGACAGGGAAGCGGTGAAAAACTGTTTTTT,CASSVRQGSGEKLFF
TRBJ2-7,TRBD2,few,TRBV5-6,TGTGCCAGCAGCCTCACGTGGACTAGCACTCCCTACGAGCAGTACTTC,CASSLTWTSTPYEQYF
TRBJ2-3,NA,NA,TRBV2,TGTGCCAGCAGTCCCCTAGCGTCCTCAAATACGCAGTATTTT,CASSPLASSNTQYF
TRBJ2-1,NA,NA,TRBV30,TGTGCCTGGAGTCGCGACAGATACATGGGATACAATGAGCAGTTCTTC,CAWSRDRYMGYNEQFF
TRBJ2-1,TRBD2,few,TRBV15,TGTGCCACCAGAGCCCAGACTAGCGGGAGTAATGAGCAGTTCTTC,CATRAQTSGSNEQFF
TRBJ2-3,NA,NA,TRBV10-1,TGCGCCAGCAGTATGGGGCCCACAGATACGCAGTATTTT,CASSMGPTDTQYF
TRBJ2-2,TRBD2,NA,TRBV9,TGTGCCAGCAGCGTCAGCGGGATGAACACCGGGGAGCTGTTTTTT,CASSVSGMNTGELFF
TRBJ2-7,TRBD2,NA,TRBV27,TGTGCCAGCAGTTTAGATTGGGGGGGGTTGGACGAGCAGTACTTC,CASSLDWGGLDEQYF
TRBJ1-2,NA,few,TRBV7-9,TGTGCCAGCGATAGGCCGGGGAACTATGGCTACACCTTC,CASDRPGNYGYTF
TRBJ2-7,NA,few,TRBV29-1,TGCAGCGTGCCCACAGGGATTAACTACGAGCAGTACTTC,CSVPTGINYEQYF
TRBJ2-7,NA,few,TRBV12-2,TGTGCAAGTCGCTTAGGACTAGCGGGAGTAAACGAGCAGTACTTC,CASRLGLAGVNEQYF
TRBJ2-3,TRBD2,NA,TRBV6-1,TGTGCCAGCAGTGAAATCAGTCTAGCGGGAGAAAAGGGAGATACGCAGTATTTT,CASSEISLAGEKGDTQYF
TRBJ2-1,NA,NA,TRBV4-1,TGCGCCAGCAGCCAATCCTCATCCGGGGATGAGCAGTTCTTC,CASSQSSSGDEQFF
TRBJ2-7,NA,NA,TRBV10-1,TGCGCCAGCAGTGAGTCTGTGGCTAGCTCCCACGAGCAGTACTTC,CASSESVASSHEQYF
TRBJ1-3,NA,few,TRBV29-1,TGCAGCGTTCTGGGAAACACCATATATTTT,CSVLGNTIYF
TRBJ2-1,TRBD1,NA,TRBV7-9,TGTGCCAGCAGCCCGGGGACAGGGGGCGCAGGCAGAGAGCAGTTCTTC,CASSPGTGGAGREQFF
TRBJ2-1,TRBD2,NA,TRBV6-6,TGTGCCAGCAGATTCGGACTAGCGAAGAGCTACAATGAGCAGTTCTTC,CASRFGLAKSYNEQFF
TRBJ1-2,NA,few,TRBV6-1,TGTGCCAGCAGCCCGTTAGAAAGCTACACCTTC,CASSPLESYTF
TRBJ1-1,NA,few,TRBV27,TGTGCCAGCAGTTTAGGGGGGACTCCCCGAAGGGGGAACACTGAAGCTTTCTTT,CASSLGGTPRRGNTEAFF
TRBJ2-5,NA,NA,TRBV2,TGTGCCAGCAGTGAAATGCAGGGGGAGCGGGAGAACCAGTACTTC,CASSEMQGERENQYF
TRBJ1-1,NA,few,TRBV6-5,TGTGCCAGCAGTTACCGGGTGAACACTGAAGCTTTCTTT,CASSYRVNTEAFF
TRBJ2-1,NA,few,TRBV19,TGTGCCAGTGATCAGGGTGCCTACAATGAGCAGTTCTTC,CASDQGAYNEQFF
TRBJ1-2,NA,few,TRBV6-1,TGTGCCAGCAGGCCCAGGGGAAACTATAGCTACACCTTC,CASRPRGNYSYTF
TRBJ2-3,TRBD2,NA,TRBV4-2,TGTGCCAGCAGCCAAGATACTAGCGGCCACACAGATACGCAGTATTTT,CASSQDTSGHTDTQYF
TRBJ1-2,NA,few,TRBV2,TGTGCCAGCAGTCTGGATACAGGGCCTCCTAACTATGGCTACACCTTC,CASSLDTGPPNYGYTF
TRBJ2-7,TRBD1,NA,TRBV9,TGTGCCAGCAGGGTAAGCGCACAGGGGGCAGACGAGCAGTACTTC,CASRVSAQGADEQYF
TRBJ2-7,TRBD2,few,TRBV2,TGTGCCAGCAGGGGGTCTATGGGACTAGCGGGCCAGAGGGGGAGCTACGAGCAGTACTTC,CASRGSMGLAGQRGSYEQYF
TRBJ2-1,TRBD2,NA,TRBV6-1,TGTGCCAGCAGTGAAGCTGTAGCGGGGACCTACAATGAGCAGTTCTTC,CASSEAVAGTYNEQFF
TRBJ2-3,NA,NA,TRBV2,TGTGCCAGCAGGCCGACAATGGTCACAGATACGCAGTATTTT,CASRPTMVTDTQYF
TRBJ2-1,TRBD2,few,TRBV2,TGTGCCAGCAGCCCGGGGGGCCTGACTAGCGGGAAGGCCTATGAGCAGTTCTTC,CASSPGGLTSGKAYEQFF
TRBJ2-1,TRBD1,NA,TRBV10-3,TGTGCCATCAGTGGACAGGGGGCTGGTTCCTACAATGAGCAGTTCTTC,CAISGQGAGSYNEQFF
TRBJ2-7,NA,few,TRBV5-1,TGCGCCAGCAGCTCCGGGATCCGTCCCGACGAGCAGTACTTC,CASSSGIRPDEQYF
TRBJ1-2,NA,few,TRBV7-9,TGTGCCAGCAGCTTAGGTCACGGTGGCTACACCTTC,CASSLGHGGYTF
TRBJ2-1,TRBD1,few,TRBV29-1,TGCAGCGTTGTGGGGACAGGGGGCCGCAATGAGCAGTTCTTC,CSVVGTGGRNEQFF
TRBJ1-2,NA,NA,TRBV7-9,TGTGCCAGCAGCTTAGCGTCGCAGACGGGGGGCTACACCTTC,CASSLASQTGGYTF
TRBJ2-7,NA,NA,TRBV5-8,TGTGCCAGCAGTGGGGACACCCACTCCTACGAGCAGTACTTC,CASSGDTHSYEQYF
TRBJ2-2,NA,NA,TRBV6-1,TGTGCCAGCTCTTCGCTAGCAGCCGGGGAGCTGTTTTTT,CASSSLAAGELFF
TRBJ1-1,NA,few,TRBV7-9,TGTGCCAGCTCCTGGGGGGGGACTGAAGCTTTCTTT,CASSWGGTEAFF